This T cell receptor (beta chain) was sequenced for a study of T-cell memory formation after mild COVID-19. Study-level points and caveats: Pre-infection memory showed some responding clones, and this suggested that cross-reactive memory joined.

The CDR3 has 16 amino acids. The V gene end was trimmed by 5 bases and the J gene end by 4 bases; junction bases not matched to a gene: 12. Germline CDR1 and CDR2: SGHTA and FQGTGA. In regard to this clonotype: The antigen is unknown.

TCRdb independently ran MiXCR on the 5' RACE reads; one entry per CDR3 protein. The table shows around 340,000 distinct CDR3 sequences, with 10% to 15% occurring only once. The sample taken for sequencing was PBMCs or a T cell subset sorted from them (not recorded which). The origin of this receptor is a man aged 18 to 30 who had mild COVID-19 (a few samples of this study predate the infection). Cell type and time point are not known. The chain has TRBV7-3 and TRBJ2-3; 7 nucleotides align to TRBD2. In DNA form, the CDR3 reads TGTGCCAGCAGCCCTTGGGGCGGGGGAGGACCAGATACGCAGTATTTT. Its translation: CASSPWGGGGPDTQYF. Based on the CDR3 plus reference TRBV7-3 and TRBJ2-3, the full variable domain is GAGVSQTPSNKVTEKGKYVELRCDPISGHTALYWYRQSLGQGPEFLIYFQGTGAADDSGLPNDRFFAVRPEGSVSTLKIQRTERGDSAVYLCASSPWGGGGPDTQYFGPGTRLTVL.